These 20 T cell receptor beta chains were sequenced from one sample in a study of identical twins. TCRdb ran MiXCR on the 5' RACE reads and lists one entry per CDR3 protein. The table records 1,800,000 or so distinct CDR3 sequences, more than 30% of them present only once. Sample: cord blood. These receptors were taken from a newborn girl in good health.

This chain uses TRBV10-3 with TRBJ2-7; 11 bases align to TRBD2. This CDR3 is 13 amino acids long. The V gene end was trimmed by 8 bases and the J gene end by 4 bases; junction bases not matched to a gene: 4. The V gene's germline CDR1 is ENHRY and CDR2 SYGVKD. The CDR3 DNA reads as TGTGCCATCGGGGTAGCGGGAGGGTACGAGCAGTACTTC. Translated, it gives CAIGVAGGYEQYF.

The chain is built from TRBV20-1 and TRBJ1-4; the match to TRBD1 covers 7 bases. Germline-derived CDR1 and CDR2 are DFQATT and SNEGSKA (reference sequence). CDR3 length: 14 amino acids. J gave up 8 bases and V 6 bases, and 12 bases lay outside the gene matches. The CDR3 is CSAEGTTGNEKLFF. Here the CDR3 DNA reads TGCAGTGCAGAAGGAACGACAGGGAACGAAAAACTGTTTTTT.

This clonotype was observed a handful of times. CDR3 nucleotides: TGTGCCAGCAGTTTATACCTTTCGACAGGGGGCTATGGCTACACCTTC. Translating it yields CASSLYLSTGGYGYTF. J is TRBJ1-2 and V is TRBV28; 9 bases fit TRBD1. V was clipped by 1 base and J by 4 bases; unmatched bases: 7. CDR1 and CDR2 from the germline V gene are MDHEN and SYDVKM. This CDR3 comprises 16 residues.

The V gene is TRBV6-2 or TRBV6-3, the J gene TRBJ1-1; D is ambiguous. There are 16 residues in the CDR3. Between the trimmed V and J ends, which lost 0 bases and 4 bases, there was a span of 15 bases. Germline lookup yields CDR1 MNHEY and CDR2 SVGEGT. The CDR3 sequence: CASSYSSKGRSTEAFF. DNA for the CDR3: TGTGCCAGCAGTTACTCGAGTAAGGGAAGGAGCACTGAAGCTTTCTTT.

This rearrangement joins TRBV13 to TRBJ2-2; D unresolved. Germline V gives CDR1 PRHDT, CDR2 FYEKMQ (reference sequence). V dropped 6 bases and J dropped 8 bases, with 10 bases sitting between them. This CDR3 is built from 12 residues. Here the CDR3 reads CASRSTVGELFF. CDR3 DNA: TGTGCCAGCAGGTCCACGGTTGGGGAGCTGTTTTTT. Variable domain in full (rest from reference TRBV13 and TRBJ2-2): AAGVIQSPRHLIKEKRETATLKCYPIPRHDTVYWYQQGPGQDPQFLISFYEKMQSDKGSIPDRFSAQQFSDYHSELNMSSLELGDSALYFCASRSTVGELFFGEGSRLTVL.

In the case of this clonotype: This could be a read error, since a much larger clone is one nucleotide away. This chain joins TRBV4-1 and TRBJ1-1; perhaps TRBD1 as D (6 bases). The CDR3 is 13 residues long. Germline loops: CDR1 MGHRA, CDR2 YSYEKL. In nucleotides, the CDR3 is TGCGCCGGCAGGAGAACAGGGTCCACTGAAGCTTTCTTT. This translates into CAGRRTGSTEAFF.

The rearrangement joins TRBV28 to TRBJ2-7; maybe TRBD1 (6 bases). Trimming removed 3 bases at V and 5 bases at J, with 20 bases between. Germline CDR1 reads MDHEN; CDR2 reads SYDVKM. The CDR3 consists of 16 residues. CDR3 region: CASSFLAGTRDDEQYF. CDR3 sequence (DNA): TGTGCCAGCAGTTTCCTCGCCGGGACAAGGGACGACGAGCAGTACTTC.

The V gene is TRBV4-1, the J gene TRBJ2-1, with 8 nucleotides matching TRBD2. The V gene end was trimmed by 4 bases and the J gene end by 2 bases; junction bases not matched to a gene: 10. Per the germline V gene, CDR1 is MGHRA and CDR2 is YSYEKL. The CDR3 spans 17 residues. CDR3 nucleotides: TGCGCCAGCAGCCCTCTAATCCTAGCGGGCCCCTACAATGAGCAGTTCTTC. Its translation: CASSPLILAGPYNEQFF.

The chain is built from TRBV5-6 and TRBJ1-4; D not certain. Germline V gene lookup returns CDR1 SGHDT and CDR2 YYEEEE. The V end lost 1 base, the J end lost 4 bases, and 11 bases lay between the germline ends. The CDR3 length is 15 residues. CDR3 DNA: TGTGCCAGCAGCTTGTTTATACGGATTAATGAAAAACTGTTTTTT. It specifies CASSLFIRINEKLFF.

The chain uses TRBV28 and TRBJ2-7; 10 nucleotides align to TRBD2. The end of the DNA aligns better with TRBJ2-5, so the J call may be wrong. This CDR3 is 17 amino acids long. The germline V gene has CDR1 MDHEN and CDR2 SYDVKM. The CDR3 DNA is TGTGCCAGCAGTTTAGGGGTCGCTAGCGGGAGAAGAGAGACCCAGTACTTC. Amino acid sequence: CASSLGVASGRRETQYF.

The chain couples TRBV7-2 to TRBJ1-1, with D perhaps TRBD1 (5 bases). Germline-derived CDR1 and CDR2 are SGHTA and FQGNSA. The CDR3 is made up of 16 amino acids. Trimming took off 3 bases at V and 5 bases at J, with 19 bases between the two ends. The CDR3 loop is CASSLGVGRSRTEAFF. The CDR3 DNA sequence: TGTGCCAGCAGCTTGGGTGTGGGGCGGTCGCGGACTGAAGCTTTCTTT. The variable domain in full, completed from reference TRBV7-2 and TRBJ1-1, reads GAGVSQSPSNKVTEKGKDVELRCDPISGHTALYWYRQSLGQGLEFLIYFQGNSAPDKSGLPSDRFSAERTGGSVSTLTIQRTQQEDSAVYLCASSLGVGRSRTEAFFGQGTRLTVV.

This clonotype was recorded a few times. The chain uses TRBV20-1 and TRBJ2-1; 7 bases are shared with TRBD1. This CDR3 region has 13 residues. Germline assignment: CDR1 DFQATT and CDR2 SNEGSKA (reference sequence). With 1 base clipped from V and 7 bases from J, the junction kept 4 bases outside the gene matches. This chain's CDR3 is CSARVPGGNEQFF. The CDR3 region has the DNA TGCAGTGCTAGAGTACCAGGGGGTAATGAGCAGTTCTTC.

The V call is TRBV5-1, the J call TRBJ1-1; D unclear. Germline V gene data show CDR1 as SGHRS and CDR2 as YFSETQ. Trimming took 0 bases from V and 2 from J, leaving 8 bases between them. The CDR3 totals 14 residues. The CDR3 bases are TGCGCCAGCAGCTTGGTTGCCTATAACACTGAAGCTTTCTTT. Amino acids: CASSLVAYNTEAFF.

J is TRBJ2-5 and V is TRBV4-2; no firm D call. Germline V gene sequence: CDR1 LGHNA, CDR2 YNFKEQ. This CDR3 comprises 16 residues. Between the trimmed V and J ends, which lost 0 bases and 4 bases, there was a span of 15 bases. CDR3 loop: CASSQDPLTRVETQYF. In DNA form, the CDR3 reads TGTGCCAGCAGCCAAGATCCCCTAACGCGAGTAGAGACCCAGTACTTC.

This clonotype was observed a handful of times. V and J are TRBV7-9 and TRBJ1-4; D is unresolved. CDR3 size: 15 residues. V shed 5 bases and J shed 8 bases, with 18 bases lying between them. Germline V gene data show CDR1 as SEHNR and CDR2 as FQNEAQ (reference sequence). DNA for the CDR3: TGTGCCAGCAGCCGAACGCACTCAAAATGGGAAAAACTGTTTTTT. Translation: CASSRTHSKWEKLFF.

The gene calls are TRBV2 and TRBJ2-7; D gene uncertain. CDR3 length: 15 residues. V lost 8 bases, J lost 2 bases, and 19 bases lay in between. Germline V gives CDR1 SNHLY, CDR2 FYNNEI. The CDR3 nucleotides read TGTGCCAGCGTAAGACGGGCCCCGACTCCCTACGAGCAGTACTTC. Protein product: CASVRRAPTPYEQYF.

This clonotype was seen more than once but under ten times. The chain links TRBV20-1 to TRBJ1-2; a possible D gene is TRBD1 (6 bases). The CDR3 totals 16 residues. Trimming removed 3 bases at V and 2 bases at J, with 19 bases between. Germline CDR1 is DFQATT and CDR2 is SNEGSKA (reference sequence). The CDR3 protein is CSASSIRLGGNYGYTF. The CDR3 coding sequence is TGCAGTGCTAGCAGTATTCGTCTTGGGGGCAACTATGGCTACACCTTC.

The CDR3 protein is CASSSDSMSTDTQYF. In DNA form, the CDR3 reads TGTGCCAGCAGTTCTGACTCGATGAGCACAGATACGCAGTATTTT. The chain employs TRBV12-3 or TRBV12-4 and TRBJ2-3; no definite D call. CDR3 length: 15 amino acids. The V end lost 4 bases, the J end lost 0 bases, and 11 bases lay between the germline ends.

V usage is TRBV5-1 and J usage is TRBJ2-4, with 8 bases that match TRBD1. CDR3 length: 19 residues. Germline V gene data show CDR1 as SGHRS and CDR2 as YFSETQ. With V trimmed by 0 bases and J by 0 bases, 11 bases remained unmatched. Here the CDR3 DNA reads TGCGCCAGCAGCTTGGCCTGGACAGGGACAAATTTAGCCAAAAACATTCAGTACTTC. It translates to CASSLAWTGTNLAKNIQYF. The full variable domain, with the rest looked up from reference TRBV5-1 and TRBJ2-4, is KAGVTQTPRYLIKTRGQQVTLSCSPISGHRSVSWYQQTPGQGLQFLFEYFSETQRNKGNFPGRFSGRQFSNSRSEMNVSTLELGDSALYLCASSLAWTGTNLAKNIQYFGAGTRLSVL.

The chain recombines TRBV4-2 with TRBJ1-5; D gene unclear. The V gene's germline CDR1 is LGHNA and CDR2 YNFKEQ. The CDR3 spans 14 residues. Trimming took off 4 bases at V and 6 bases at J, with 13 bases between the two ends. The CDR3 DNA reads TGTGCCAGCAGCCCCGACAAGTTAGGTCAGCCCCAGCATTTT. Translated, it gives CASSPDKLGQPQHF.